This TCR beta chain stems from a study of long-term antiretroviral therapy in people with HIV. General study results and limits: Neither ART adherence, viral resistance nor therapy changes were documented.

They ran version v3.0 of the immunoSEQ assay at survey level. Only in-frame clones appear in the TCRdb table, and some are missing; sequencing was by immunoSEQ multiplex PCR. The sample contains 25,000 to 35,000 clones, around 80% of which appear only once. Only United States sites treated participants with HIV. In the case of this clone: Its antigen is not known.

This CDR3 is built from 15 residues. The V and J ends lost 0 bases and 2 bases, in that order; junction bases with no gene match: 0. The germline gives CDR1 PRHDT, CDR2 FYEKMQ (reference sequence). Sequencing used unsorted PBMCs, obtained 3.1 years after starting antiretroviral therapy. The sequence came from a woman aged 45-65 years with HIV. V and J are TRBV13 and TRBJ1-5, with TRBD1 matching 8 bases. DNA of the CDR3: TGTGCCAGCAGCTTAGGGACAGGGGGCAATCAGCCCCAGCATTTT. Amino acid sequence: CASSLGTGGNQPQHF. The full variable domain, its missing parts supplied by reference TRBV13 and TRBJ1-5, is AAGVIQSPRHLIKEKRETATLKCYPIPRHDTVYWYQQGPGQDPQFLISFYEKMQSDKGSIPDRFSAQQFSDYHSELNMSSLELGDSALYFCASSLGTGGNQPQHFGDGTRLSIL.